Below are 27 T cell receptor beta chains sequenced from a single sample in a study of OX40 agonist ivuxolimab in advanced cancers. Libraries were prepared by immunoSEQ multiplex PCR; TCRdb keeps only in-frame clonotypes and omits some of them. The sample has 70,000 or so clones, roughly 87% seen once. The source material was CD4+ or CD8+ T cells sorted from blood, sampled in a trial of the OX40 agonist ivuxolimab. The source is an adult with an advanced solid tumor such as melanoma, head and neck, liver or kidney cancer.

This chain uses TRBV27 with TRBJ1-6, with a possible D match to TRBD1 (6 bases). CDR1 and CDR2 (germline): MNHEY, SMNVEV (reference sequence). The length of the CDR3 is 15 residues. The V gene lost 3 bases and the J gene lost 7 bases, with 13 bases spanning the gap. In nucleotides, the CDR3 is TGTGCCAGCAGTTTCGGGGAACAGGGAAATTCACCCCTCCACTTT. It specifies CASSFGEQGNSPLHF.

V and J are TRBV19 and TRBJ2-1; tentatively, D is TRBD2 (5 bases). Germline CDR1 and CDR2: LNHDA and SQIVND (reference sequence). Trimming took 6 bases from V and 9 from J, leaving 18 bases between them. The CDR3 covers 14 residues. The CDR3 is CASSLPIKRTEQFF. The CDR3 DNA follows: TGTGCCAGTAGCCTACCCATCAAGCGGACTGAGCAGTTCTTC.

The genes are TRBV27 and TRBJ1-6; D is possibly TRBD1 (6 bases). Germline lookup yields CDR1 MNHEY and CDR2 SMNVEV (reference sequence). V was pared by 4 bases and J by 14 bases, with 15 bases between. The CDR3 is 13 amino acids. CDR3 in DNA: TGTGCCAGCAGTTCGGACAGAGATTTCACCCTCCACTTT. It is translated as CASSSDRDFTLHF.

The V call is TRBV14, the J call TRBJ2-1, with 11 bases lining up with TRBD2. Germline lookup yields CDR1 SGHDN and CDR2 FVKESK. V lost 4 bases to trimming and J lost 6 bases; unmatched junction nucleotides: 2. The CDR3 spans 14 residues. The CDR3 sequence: CASSLSGRANEQFF. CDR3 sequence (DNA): TGTGCCAGCAGCCTTAGCGGGAGGGCCAATGAGCAGTTCTTC.

The CDR3 region has the DNA TGTGCCAGCAGCCCAACTTTGCCCGGGCGGCAAGAGACCCAGTACTTC. This translates into CASSPTLPGRQETQYF. V gene TRBV28 combines with J gene TRBJ2-5; D is uncertain. CDR1 and CDR2 (germline): MDHEN, SYDVKM. V lost 6 bases, J lost 2 bases, and 19 bases lay in between. The CDR3 sequence is 16 residues long.

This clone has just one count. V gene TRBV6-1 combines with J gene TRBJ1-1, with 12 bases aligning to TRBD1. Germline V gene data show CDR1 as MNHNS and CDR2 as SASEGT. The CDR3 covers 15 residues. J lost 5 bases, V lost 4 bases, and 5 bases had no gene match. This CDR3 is CASSGGTGGKTEAFF. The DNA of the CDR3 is TGTGCCAGCAGTGGGGGGACAGGGGGCAAGACTGAAGCTTTCTTT.

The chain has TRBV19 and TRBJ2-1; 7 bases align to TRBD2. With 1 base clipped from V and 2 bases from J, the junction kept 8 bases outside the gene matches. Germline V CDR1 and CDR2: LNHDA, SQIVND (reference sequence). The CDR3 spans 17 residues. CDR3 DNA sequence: TGTGCCAGTAGTATAGTTCGAGCGGGAATTACCTACAATGAGCAGTTCTTC. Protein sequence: CASSIVRAGITYNEQFF.

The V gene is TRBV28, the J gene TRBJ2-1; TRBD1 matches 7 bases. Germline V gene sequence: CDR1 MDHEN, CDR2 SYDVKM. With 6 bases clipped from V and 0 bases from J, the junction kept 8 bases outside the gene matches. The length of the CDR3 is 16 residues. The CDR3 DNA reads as TGTGCCAGCAGGCCGCCGGGACAGCGCTCCTACAATGAGCAGTTCTTC. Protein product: CASRPPGQRSYNEQFF.

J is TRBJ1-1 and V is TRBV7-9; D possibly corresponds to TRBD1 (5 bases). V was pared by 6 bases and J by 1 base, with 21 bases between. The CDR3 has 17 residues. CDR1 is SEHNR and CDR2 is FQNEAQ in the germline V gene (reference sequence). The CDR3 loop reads CASSFYGGGPKNTEAFF. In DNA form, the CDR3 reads TGTGCCAGCAGTTTCTATGGGGGGGGACCGAAGAACACTGAAGCTTTCTTT. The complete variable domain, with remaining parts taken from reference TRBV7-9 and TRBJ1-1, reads DTGVSQNPRHKITKRGQNVTFRCDPISEHNRLYWYRQTLGQGPEFLTYFQNEAQLEKSRLLSDRFSAERPKGSFSTLEIQRTEQGDSAMYLCASSFYGGGPKNTEAFFGQGTRLTVV.

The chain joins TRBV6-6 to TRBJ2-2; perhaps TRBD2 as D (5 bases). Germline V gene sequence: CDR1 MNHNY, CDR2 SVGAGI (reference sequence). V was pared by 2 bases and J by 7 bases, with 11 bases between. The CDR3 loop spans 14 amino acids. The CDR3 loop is CASSYGLGDGELFF. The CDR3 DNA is TGTGCCAGCAGTTACGGCTTGGGAGACGGGGAGCTGTTTTTT.

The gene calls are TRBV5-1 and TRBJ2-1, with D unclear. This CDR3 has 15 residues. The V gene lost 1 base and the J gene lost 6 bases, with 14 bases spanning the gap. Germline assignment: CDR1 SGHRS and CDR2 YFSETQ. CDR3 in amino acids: CASSLRVGNLNEQFF. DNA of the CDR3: TGCGCCAGCAGCTTGCGTGTTGGCAACCTCAATGAGCAGTTCTTC.

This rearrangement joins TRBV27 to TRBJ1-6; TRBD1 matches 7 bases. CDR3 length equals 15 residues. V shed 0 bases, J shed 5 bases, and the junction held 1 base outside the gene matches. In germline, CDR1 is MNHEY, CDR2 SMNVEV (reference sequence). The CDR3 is CASSLSGTDNSPLHF. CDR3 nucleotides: TGTGCCAGCAGTTTATCCGGGACAGATAATTCACCCCTCCACTTT.

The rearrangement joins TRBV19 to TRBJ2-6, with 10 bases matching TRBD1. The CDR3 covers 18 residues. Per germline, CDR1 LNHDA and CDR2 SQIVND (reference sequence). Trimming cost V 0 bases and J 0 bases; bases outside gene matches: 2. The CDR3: CASSIEGQGFSGANVLTF. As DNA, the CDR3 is TGTGCCAGTAGTATAGAGGGACAGGGGTTCTCTGGGGCCAACGTCCTGACTTTC.

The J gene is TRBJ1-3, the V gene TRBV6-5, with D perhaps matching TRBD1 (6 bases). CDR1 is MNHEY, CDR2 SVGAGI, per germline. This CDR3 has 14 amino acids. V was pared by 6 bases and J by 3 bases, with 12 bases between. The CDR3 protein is CASRGALGGNTIYF. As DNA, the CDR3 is TGTGCCAGCAGGGGGGCTTTAGGTGGAAACACCATATATTTT.

This CDR3 is CASTILAPKNIQYF. CDR3 coding DNA: TGTGCCAGCACCATCCTAGCCCCCAAAAACATTCAGTACTTC. The gene calls are TRBV5-8 and TRBJ2-4, with a weak D call TRBD2 (5 bases). With 6 bases removed from V and 2 bases from J, the gap between germline ends came to 12 bases. Germline V lookup: CDR1 SGHTS, CDR2 YDEGEE. The length of the CDR3 is 14 residues.

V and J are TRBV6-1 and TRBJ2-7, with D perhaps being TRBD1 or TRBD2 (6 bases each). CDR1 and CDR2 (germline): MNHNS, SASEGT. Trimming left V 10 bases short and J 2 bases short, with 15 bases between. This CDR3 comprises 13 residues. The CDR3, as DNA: TGTGCCAACTCGGAAAGGGGGGCCTACGAGCAGTACTTC. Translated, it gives CANSERGAYEQYF.

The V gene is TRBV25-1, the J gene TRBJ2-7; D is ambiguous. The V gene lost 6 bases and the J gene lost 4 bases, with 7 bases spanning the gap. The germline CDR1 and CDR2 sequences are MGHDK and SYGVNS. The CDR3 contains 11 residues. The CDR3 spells CASSQIYEQYF. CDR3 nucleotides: TGTGCCAGCAGCCAGATTTACGAGCAGTACTTC.

CDR3 in amino acids: CASSHSGAGGSGELFF. The CDR3 coding sequence is TGCGCCAGCAGCCACTCCGGGGCGGGGGGATCCGGGGAGCTGTTTTTT. V usage is TRBV5-1 and J usage is TRBJ2-2; 8 nucleotides align to TRBD2. The germline gives CDR1 SGHRS, CDR2 YFSETQ. Trimming took 4 bases from V and 6 from J; bases not matched to a gene: 11. This CDR3 spans 16 amino acids. The full variable domain, completed using reference TRBV5-1 and TRBJ2-2, is KAGVTQTPRYLIKTRGQQVTLSCSPISGHRSVSWYQQTPGQGLQFLFEYFSETQRNKGNFPGRFSGRQFSNSRSEMNVSTLELGDSALYLCASSHSGAGGSGELFFGEGSRLTVL.

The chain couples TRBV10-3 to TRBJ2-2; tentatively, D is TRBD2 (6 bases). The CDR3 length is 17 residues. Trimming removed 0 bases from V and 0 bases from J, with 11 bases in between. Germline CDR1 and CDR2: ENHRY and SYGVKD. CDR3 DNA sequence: TGTGCCATCAGTGAGTCCCAGCGGGCTACGAACACCGGGGAGCTGTTTTTT. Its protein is CAISESQRATNTGELFF.

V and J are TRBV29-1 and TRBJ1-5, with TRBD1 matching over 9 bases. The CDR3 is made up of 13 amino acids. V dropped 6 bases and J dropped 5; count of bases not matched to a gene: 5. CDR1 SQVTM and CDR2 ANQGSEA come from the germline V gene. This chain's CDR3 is CSVGQGPYQPQHF. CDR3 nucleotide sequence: TGCAGCGTGGGACAGGGCCCCTATCAGCCCCAGCATTTT.

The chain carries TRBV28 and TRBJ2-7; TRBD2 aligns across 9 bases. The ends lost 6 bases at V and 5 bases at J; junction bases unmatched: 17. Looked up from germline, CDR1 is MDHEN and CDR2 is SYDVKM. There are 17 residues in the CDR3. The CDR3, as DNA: TGTGCCAGCAGCGACCCTACTTTTAGCGGGAGCGTCGACGAGCAGTACTTC. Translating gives CASSDPTFSGSVDEQYF.

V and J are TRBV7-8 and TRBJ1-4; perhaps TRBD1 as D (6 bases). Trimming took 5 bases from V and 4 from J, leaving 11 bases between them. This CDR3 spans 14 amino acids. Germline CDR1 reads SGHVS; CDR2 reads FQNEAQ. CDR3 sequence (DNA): TGTGCCAGCAGCCAGGACAGATATAATGAAAAACTGTTTTTT. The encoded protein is CASSQDRYNEKLFF.

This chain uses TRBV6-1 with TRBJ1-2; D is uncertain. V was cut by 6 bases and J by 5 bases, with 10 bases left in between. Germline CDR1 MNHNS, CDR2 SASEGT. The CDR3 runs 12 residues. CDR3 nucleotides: TGTGCCAGCAGCGACCCCGAGTATGGCTACACCTTC. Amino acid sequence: CASSDPEYGYTF.

The CDR3 here is CASRLQDGKLFF. CDR3 nucleotide sequence: TGTGCCAGCAGACTACAGGACGGAAAACTGTTTTTT. V usage is TRBV28 and J usage is TRBJ1-4, with D possibly being TRBD1 (5 bases). This CDR3 spans 12 amino acids. The ends were cut back, 6 bases at V and 10 bases at J, with 12 bases in the middle. CDR1 MDHEN and CDR2 SYDVKM come from the germline V gene.

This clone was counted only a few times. The CDR3 protein is CASRSHDSLDQPQHF. The DNA for the CDR3 is TGTGCCAGCAGATCCCACGACAGTCTTGATCAGCCCCAGCATTTT. This chain joins TRBV27 and TRBJ1-5, with a possible D match to TRBD1 (5 bases). Looked up from germline, CDR1 is MNHEY and CDR2 is SMNVEV (reference sequence). The CDR3 runs to 15 residues. The ends were cut back, 6 bases at V and 5 bases at J, with 17 bases in the middle.

The CDR3 DNA reads TGTGCCAGCAGCCAAGATCGGGCAGGTGTCAGCGGCTACACCTTC. Translating it yields CASSQDRAGVSGYTF. The V call is TRBV14, the J call TRBJ1-2; D is uncertain. CDR1 and CDR2 from the germline V gene are SGHDN and FVKESK. Trimming stripped 0 bases from V and 8 bases from J, with 16 bases between. This CDR3 contains 15 residues.

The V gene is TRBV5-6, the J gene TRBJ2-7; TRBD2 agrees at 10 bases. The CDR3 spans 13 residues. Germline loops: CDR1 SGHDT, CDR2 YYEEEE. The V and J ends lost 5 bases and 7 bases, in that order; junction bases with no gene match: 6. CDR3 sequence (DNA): TGTGCCAGCAGTCTAGCGGGAGTGGGGGAGCAGTACTTC. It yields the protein CASSLAGVGEQYF.